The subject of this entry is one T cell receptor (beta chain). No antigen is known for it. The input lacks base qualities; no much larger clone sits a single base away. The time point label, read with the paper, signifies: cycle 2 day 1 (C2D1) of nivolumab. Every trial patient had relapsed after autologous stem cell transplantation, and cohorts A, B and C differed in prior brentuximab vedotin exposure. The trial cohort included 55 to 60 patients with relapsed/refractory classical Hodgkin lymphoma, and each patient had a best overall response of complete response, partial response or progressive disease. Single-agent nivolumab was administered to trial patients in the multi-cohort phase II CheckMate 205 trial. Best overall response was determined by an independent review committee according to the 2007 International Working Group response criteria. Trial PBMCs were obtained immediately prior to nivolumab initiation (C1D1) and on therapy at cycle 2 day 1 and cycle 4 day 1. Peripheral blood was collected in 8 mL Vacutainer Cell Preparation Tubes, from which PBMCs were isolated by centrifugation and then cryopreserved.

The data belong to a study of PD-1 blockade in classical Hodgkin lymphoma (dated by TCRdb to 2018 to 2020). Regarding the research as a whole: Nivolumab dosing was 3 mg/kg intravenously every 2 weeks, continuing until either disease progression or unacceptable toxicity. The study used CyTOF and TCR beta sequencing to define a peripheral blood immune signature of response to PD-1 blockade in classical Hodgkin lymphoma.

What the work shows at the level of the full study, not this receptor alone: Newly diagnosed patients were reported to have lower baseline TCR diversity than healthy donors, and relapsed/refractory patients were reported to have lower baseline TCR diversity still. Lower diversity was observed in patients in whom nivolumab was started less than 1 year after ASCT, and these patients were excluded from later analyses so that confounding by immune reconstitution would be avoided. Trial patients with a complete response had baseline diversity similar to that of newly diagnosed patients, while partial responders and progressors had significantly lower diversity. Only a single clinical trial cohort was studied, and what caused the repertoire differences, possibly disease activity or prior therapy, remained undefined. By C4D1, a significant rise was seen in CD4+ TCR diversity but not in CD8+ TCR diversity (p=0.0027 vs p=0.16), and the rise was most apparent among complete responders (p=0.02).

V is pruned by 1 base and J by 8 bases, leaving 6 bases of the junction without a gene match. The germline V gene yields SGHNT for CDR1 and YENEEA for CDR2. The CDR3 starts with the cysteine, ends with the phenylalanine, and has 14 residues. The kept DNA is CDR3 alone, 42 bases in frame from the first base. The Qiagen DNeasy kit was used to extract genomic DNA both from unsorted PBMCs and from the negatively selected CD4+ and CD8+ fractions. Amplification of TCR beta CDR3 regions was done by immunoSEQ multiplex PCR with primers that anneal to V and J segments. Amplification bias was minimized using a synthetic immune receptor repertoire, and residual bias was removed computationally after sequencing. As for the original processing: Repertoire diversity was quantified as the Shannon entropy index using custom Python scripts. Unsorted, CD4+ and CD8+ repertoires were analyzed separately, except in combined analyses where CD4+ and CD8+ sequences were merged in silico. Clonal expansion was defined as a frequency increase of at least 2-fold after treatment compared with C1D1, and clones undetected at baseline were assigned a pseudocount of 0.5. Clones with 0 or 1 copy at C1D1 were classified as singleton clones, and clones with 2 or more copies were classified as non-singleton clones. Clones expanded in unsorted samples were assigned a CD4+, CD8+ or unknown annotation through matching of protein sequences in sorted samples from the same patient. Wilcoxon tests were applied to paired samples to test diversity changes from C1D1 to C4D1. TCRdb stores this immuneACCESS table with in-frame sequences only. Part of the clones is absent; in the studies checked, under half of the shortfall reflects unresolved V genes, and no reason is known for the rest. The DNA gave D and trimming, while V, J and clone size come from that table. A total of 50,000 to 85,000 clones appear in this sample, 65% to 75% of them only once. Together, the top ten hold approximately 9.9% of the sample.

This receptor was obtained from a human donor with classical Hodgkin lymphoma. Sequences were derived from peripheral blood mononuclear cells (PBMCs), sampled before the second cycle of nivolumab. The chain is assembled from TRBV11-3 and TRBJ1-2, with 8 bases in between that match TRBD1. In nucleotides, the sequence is TGTGCCAGCAGCTTAGTCGGACAGGGAGAGGGCTACACCTTC. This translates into CASSLVGQGEGYTF.